This T cell receptor beta chain comes out of a study of human T cells and chemical hapten exposure. Noted time point: pre-sensitization, week 0. Treatment noted: therapeutic diphenylcyclopropenone sensitization with weekly scalp DPC. Germline-derived CDR1 and CDR2 are MDHEN and SYDVKM. Trimming cost V 2 bases and J 7 bases; bases outside gene matches: 5. This CDR3 has 13 amino acids. TCRdb re-analysed the RACE reads in MiXCR, keeping a single row per CDR3 protein. The top ten hold over 2% of the sample, which has fewer than 300,000 distinct CDR3 sequences, 7.5% to 10% seen once. A few counts support this clonotype.

This receptor was obtained from a woman aged 35 to 49 with alopecia areata. Some clones in this sample may be carry-over from other donors' samples. The material sequenced was whole blood, taken in connection with sensitization to the hapten diphenylcyclopropenone (DPC). The chain is built from TRBV28 and TRBJ2-7; 7 bases agree with TRBD1. This CDR3 is CASSLGQALEQYF. The CDR3 DNA reads as TGTGCCAGCAGTTTAGGACAGGCCTTGGAGCAGTACTTC.